What follows is one TCR beta chain and its context. Genomic DNA served as template for TCR beta VDJ and CDR3 profiling. A single record per CDR3 protein comes from TCRdb applying MiXCR to the reads. Of approximately 250,000 distinct CDR3 sequences listed, approximately 80% are singletons. The sample originates from a study of CD8+CD57+ T cells in acquired aplastic anemia. The authors sequenced patients whose flow cytometry had shown CD8+CD57+ cell expansion. V was clipped by 3 bases and J by 1 base, with 15 bases between them. Germline V gives CDR1 DFQATT, CDR2 SNEGSKA (reference sequence). This CDR3 is 15 amino acids long.

The sample was sorted CD4+, CD8+, or CD8+CD57+ T cells (not recorded which) from PBMCs. The chain is built from TRBV20-1 and TRBJ1-1; no firm D call. The TCR sequence derives from a human donor with aplastic anemia. CDR3 sequence (DNA): TGCAGTGCTAGTAAGGCCCTTAGCAAGAACACTGAAGCTTTCTTT. Protein: CSASKALSKNTEAFF.